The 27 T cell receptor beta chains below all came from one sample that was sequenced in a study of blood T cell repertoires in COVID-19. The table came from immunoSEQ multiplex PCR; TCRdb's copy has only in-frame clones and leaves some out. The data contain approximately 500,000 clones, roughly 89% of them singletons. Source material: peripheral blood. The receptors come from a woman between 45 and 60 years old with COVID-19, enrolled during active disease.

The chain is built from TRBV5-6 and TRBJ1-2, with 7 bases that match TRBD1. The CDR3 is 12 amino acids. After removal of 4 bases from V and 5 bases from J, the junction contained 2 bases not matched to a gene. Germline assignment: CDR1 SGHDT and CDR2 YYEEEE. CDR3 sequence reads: CASSPDRYGYTF. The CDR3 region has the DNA TGTGCCAGCAGCCCGGACAGGTATGGCTACACCTTC.

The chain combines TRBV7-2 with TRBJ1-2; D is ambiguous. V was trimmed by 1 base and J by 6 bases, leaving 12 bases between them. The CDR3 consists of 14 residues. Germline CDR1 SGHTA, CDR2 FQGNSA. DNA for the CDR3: TGTGCCAGCAGCTTAGGTCGAGGAAGTGATGGCTACACCTTC. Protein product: CASSLGRGSDGYTF.

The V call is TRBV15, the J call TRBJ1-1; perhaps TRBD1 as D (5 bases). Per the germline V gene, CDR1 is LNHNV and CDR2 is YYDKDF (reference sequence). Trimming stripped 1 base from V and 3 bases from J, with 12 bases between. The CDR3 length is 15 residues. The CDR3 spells CATSRGTGGYTEAFF. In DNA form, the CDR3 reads TGTGCCACCAGCAGAGGCACGGGGGGATACACTGAAGCTTTCTTT.

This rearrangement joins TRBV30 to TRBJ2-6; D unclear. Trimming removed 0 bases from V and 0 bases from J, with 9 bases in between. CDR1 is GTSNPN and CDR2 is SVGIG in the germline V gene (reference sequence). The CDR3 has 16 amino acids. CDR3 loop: CAWSVVAASGANVLTF. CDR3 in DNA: TGTGCCTGGAGTGTCGTAGCCGCCTCTGGGGCCAACGTCCTGACTTTC.

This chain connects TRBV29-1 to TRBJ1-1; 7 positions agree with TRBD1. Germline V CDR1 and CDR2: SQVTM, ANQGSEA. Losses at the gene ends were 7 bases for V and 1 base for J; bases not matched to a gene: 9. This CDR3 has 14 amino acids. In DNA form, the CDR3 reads TGCAGCGCCTCCCCCGGGACAGAGAACACTGAAGCTTTCTTT. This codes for CSASPGTENTEAFF.

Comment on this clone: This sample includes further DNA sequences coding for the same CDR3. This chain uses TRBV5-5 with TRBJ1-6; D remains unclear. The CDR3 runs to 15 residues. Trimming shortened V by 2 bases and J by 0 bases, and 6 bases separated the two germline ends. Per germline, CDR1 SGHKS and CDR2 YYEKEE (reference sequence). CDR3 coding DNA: TGTGCCAGCAGCTTAGGGAGCTCCTATAATTCACCCCTCCACTTT. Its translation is CASSLGSSYNSPLHF.

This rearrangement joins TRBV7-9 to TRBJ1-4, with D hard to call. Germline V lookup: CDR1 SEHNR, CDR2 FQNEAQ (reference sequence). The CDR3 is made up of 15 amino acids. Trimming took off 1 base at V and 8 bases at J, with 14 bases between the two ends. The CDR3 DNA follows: TGTGCCAGCAGCTTAGTCCGTGAAACGGGGGAAAAACTGTTTTTT. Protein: CASSLVRETGEKLFF.

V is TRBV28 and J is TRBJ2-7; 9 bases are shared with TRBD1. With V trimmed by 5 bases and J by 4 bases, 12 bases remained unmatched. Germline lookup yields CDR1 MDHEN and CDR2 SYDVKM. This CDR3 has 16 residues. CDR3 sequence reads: CASSLQPGTGRYEQYF. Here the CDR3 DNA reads TGTGCCAGCAGTCTACAACCCGGGACAGGGAGGTACGAGCAGTACTTC.

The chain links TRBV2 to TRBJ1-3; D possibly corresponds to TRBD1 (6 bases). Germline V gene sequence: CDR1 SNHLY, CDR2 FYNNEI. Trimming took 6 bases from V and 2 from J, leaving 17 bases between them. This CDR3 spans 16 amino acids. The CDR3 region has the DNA TGTGCCAGCAGCGGTTTCAGGGGAGGGCCTGGAAACACCATATATTTT. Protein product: CASSGFRGGPGNTIYF.

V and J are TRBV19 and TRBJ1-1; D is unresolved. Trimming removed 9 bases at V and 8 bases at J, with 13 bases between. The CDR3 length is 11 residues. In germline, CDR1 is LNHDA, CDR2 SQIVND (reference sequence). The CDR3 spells CASSGGIEAFF. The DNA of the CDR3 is TGTGCCAGCTCCGGAGGAATAGAAGCTTTCTTT.

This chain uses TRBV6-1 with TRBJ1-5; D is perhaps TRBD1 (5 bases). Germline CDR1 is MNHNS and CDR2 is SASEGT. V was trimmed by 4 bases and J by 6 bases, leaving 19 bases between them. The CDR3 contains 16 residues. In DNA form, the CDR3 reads TGTGCCAGCAGTGTGCCGGGACTCCCGGGTAGTCAGCCCCAGCATTTT. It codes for CASSVPGLPGSQPQHF.

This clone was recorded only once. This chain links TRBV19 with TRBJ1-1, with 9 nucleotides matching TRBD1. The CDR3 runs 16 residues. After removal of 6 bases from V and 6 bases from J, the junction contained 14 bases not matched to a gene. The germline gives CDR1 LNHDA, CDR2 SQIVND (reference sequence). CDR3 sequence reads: CASRDRDRALWAEAFF. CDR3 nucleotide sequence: TGTGCCAGTAGGGATCGGGACAGGGCGTTATGGGCTGAAGCTTTCTTT.

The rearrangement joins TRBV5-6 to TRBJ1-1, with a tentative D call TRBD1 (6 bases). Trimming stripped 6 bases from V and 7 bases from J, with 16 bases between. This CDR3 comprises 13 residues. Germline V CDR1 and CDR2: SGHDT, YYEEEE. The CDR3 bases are TGTGCCAGCACCTTACAGGGAAGCGGTGAAGCTTTCTTT. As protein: CASTLQGSGEAFF. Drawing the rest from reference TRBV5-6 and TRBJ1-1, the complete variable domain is DAGVTQSPTHLIKTRGQQVTLRCSPKSGHDTVSWYQQALGQGPQFIFQYYEEEERQRGNFPDRFSGHQFPNYSSELNVNALLLGDSALYLCASTLQGSGEAFFGQGTRLTVV.

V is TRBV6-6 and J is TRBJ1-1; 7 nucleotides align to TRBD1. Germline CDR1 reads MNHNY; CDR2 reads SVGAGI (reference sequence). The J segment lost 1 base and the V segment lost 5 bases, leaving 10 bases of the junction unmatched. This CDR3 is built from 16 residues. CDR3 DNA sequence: TGTGCCAGCAGTGCCCGACAGGGTAGAGGGAACACTGAAGCTTTCTTT. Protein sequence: CASSARQGRGNTEAFF.

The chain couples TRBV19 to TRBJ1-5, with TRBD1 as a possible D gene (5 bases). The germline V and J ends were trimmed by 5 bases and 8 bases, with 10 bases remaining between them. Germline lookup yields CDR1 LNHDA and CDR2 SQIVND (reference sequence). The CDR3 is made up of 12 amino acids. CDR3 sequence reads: CASSGGKEPQHF. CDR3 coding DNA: TGTGCCAGTAGTGGGGGGAAAGAGCCCCAGCATTTT.

In nucleotides, the CDR3 is TGTGCCAGCGACCCGCCAGGGGGTGGCTACACCTTC. Its translation is CASDPPGGGYTF. The genes are TRBV7-9 and TRBJ1-2; 7 bases fit TRBD1. This CDR3 is built from 12 residues. Germline loops: CDR1 SEHNR, CDR2 FQNEAQ (reference sequence). V lost 8 bases, J lost 7 bases, and 7 bases stayed unmatched.

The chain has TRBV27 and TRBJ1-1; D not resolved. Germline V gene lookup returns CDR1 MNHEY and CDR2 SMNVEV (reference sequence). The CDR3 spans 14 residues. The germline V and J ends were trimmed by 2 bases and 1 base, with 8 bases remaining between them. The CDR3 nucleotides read TGTGCCAGCAGTTTAGGAGTATGGAACACTGAAGCTTTCTTT. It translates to CASSLGVWNTEAFF.

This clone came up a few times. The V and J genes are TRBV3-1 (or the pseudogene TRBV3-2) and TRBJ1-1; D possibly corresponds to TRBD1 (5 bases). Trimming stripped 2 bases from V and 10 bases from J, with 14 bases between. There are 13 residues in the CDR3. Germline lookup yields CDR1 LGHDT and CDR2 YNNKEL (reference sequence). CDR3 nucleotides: TGTGCCAGCAGCCAACGAAGGGCGGGGGGAGCTTTCTTT. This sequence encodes CASSQRRAGGAFF.

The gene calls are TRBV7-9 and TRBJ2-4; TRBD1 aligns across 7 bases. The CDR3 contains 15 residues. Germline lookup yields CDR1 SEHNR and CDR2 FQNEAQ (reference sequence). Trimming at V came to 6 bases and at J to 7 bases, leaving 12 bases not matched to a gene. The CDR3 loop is CASSETGAPRNIQYF. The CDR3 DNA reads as TGTGCCAGCAGTGAAACAGGGGCCCCCAGGAACATTCAGTACTTC. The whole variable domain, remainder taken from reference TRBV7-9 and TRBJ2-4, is DTGVSQNPRHKITKRGQNVTFRCDPISEHNRLYWYRQTLGQGPEFLTYFQNEAQLEKSRLLSDRFSAERPKGSFSTLEIQRTEQGDSAMYLCASSETGAPRNIQYFGAGTRLSVL.

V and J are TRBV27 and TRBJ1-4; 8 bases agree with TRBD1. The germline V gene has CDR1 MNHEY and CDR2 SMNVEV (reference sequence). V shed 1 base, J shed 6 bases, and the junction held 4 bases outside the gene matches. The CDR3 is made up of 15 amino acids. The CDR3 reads CASSLYQGADEKLFF. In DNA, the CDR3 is TGTGCCAGCAGTTTATACCAGGGGGCAGATGAAAAACTGTTTTTT.

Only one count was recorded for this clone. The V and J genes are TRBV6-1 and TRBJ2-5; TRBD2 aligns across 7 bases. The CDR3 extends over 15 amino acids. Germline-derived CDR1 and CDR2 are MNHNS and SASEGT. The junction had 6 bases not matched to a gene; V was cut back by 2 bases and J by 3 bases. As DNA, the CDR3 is TGTGCCAGCAGTGAACCGGGGCTAGCGGAAGAGACCCAGTACTTC. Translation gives CASSEPGLAEETQYF.

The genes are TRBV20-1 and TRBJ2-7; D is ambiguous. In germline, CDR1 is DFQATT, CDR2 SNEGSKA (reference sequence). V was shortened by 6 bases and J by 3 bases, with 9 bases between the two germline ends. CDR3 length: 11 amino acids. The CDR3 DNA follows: TGCAGTGCCCAGACTGTCTACGAGCAGTACTTC. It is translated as CSAQTVYEQYF.

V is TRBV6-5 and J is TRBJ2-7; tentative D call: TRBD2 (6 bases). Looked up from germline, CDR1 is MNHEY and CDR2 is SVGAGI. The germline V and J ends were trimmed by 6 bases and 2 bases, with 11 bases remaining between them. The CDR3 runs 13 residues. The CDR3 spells CASSGEAAYEQYF. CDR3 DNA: TGTGCCAGCAGCGGGGAGGCGGCCTACGAGCAGTACTTC.

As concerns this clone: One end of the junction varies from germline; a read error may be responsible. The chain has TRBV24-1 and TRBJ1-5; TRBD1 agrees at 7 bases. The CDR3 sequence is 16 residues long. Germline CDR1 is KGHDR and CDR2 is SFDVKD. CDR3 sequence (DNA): TGTGCCACCAGTGATTTCCGACAGGGTAGCTATCAGCCCCAGCATTTT. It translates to CATSDFRQGSYQPQHF.

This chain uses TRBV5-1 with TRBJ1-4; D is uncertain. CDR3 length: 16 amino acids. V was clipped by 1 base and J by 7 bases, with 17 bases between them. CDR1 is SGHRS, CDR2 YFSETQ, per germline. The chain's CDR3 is CASSLRPIEAGEKLFF. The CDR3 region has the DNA TGCGCCAGCAGCTTGAGACCGATCGAAGCGGGTGAAAAACTGTTTTTT. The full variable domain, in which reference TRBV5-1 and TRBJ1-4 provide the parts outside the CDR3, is KAGVTQTPRYLIKTRGQQVTLSCSPISGHRSVSWYQQTPGQGLQFLFEYFSETQRNKGNFPGRFSGRQFSNSRSEMNVSTLELGDSALYLCASSLRPIEAGEKLFFGSGTQLSVL.

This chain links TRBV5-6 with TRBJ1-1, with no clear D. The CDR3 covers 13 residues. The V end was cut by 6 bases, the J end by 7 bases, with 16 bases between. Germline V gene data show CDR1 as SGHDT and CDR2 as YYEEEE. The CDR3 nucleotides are TGTGCCAGCACCGGGGAGGGAGTGAGTGAAGCTTTCTTT. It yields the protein CASTGEGVSEAFF.

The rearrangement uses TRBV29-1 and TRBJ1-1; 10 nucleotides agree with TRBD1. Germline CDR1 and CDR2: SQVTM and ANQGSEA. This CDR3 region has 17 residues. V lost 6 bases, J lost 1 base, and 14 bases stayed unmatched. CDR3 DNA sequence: TGCAGCGTGAAAAAAGACAGGGGGCCTAATGGGAACACTGAAGCTTTCTTT. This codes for CSVKKDRGPNGNTEAFF. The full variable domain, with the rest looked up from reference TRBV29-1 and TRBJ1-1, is SAVISQKPSRDICQRGTSLTIQCQVDSQVTMMFWYRQQPGQSLTLIATANQGSEATYESGFVIDKFPISRPNLTFSTLTVSNMSPEDSSIYLCSVKKDRGPNGNTEAFFGQGTRLTVV.